The 15 T cell receptor beta chains listed next were all sequenced from one sample in a study of response to subunit inactivated influenza vaccine. In TCRdb, the RT-PCR reads were re-called with MiXCR into one record per CDR3 protein. This sample yields hundreds of thousands of distinct CDR3 sequences, of which about a sixth are seen a single time; around 10% belongs to the top ten. Sequenced material: PBMCs from blood, taken 12 days after vaccination. The receptors stem from a man aged 50 to 60 who received an inactivated influenza vaccine.

CDR3 amino acids: CASSVVGQGYTEAFF. The CDR3 nucleotides are TGTGCCAGCAGCGTCGTAGGACAGGGATACACTGAAGCTTTCTTT. V and J are TRBV5-6 and TRBJ1-1; 8 nucleotides line up with TRBD1. CDR1 is SGHDT and CDR2 is YYEEEE in the germline V gene. Trimming cost V 4 bases and J 3 bases; bases outside gene matches: 8. This CDR3 has 15 amino acids.

This clonotype has only a few counts. The chain is built from TRBV4-3 and TRBJ2-1; possibly TRBD1 for D (5 bases). Trimming took off 0 bases at V and 0 bases at J, with 18 bases between the two ends. CDR3 length: 19 residues. Germline CDR1 reads LGHNA; CDR2 reads YSLEER. The CDR3 coding sequence is TGCGCCAGCAGCCAAGATATAGGACGACGGACAAACTCCTACAATGAGCAGTTCTTC. Translating it yields CASSQDIGRRTNSYNEQFF.

This clonotype was seen a handful of times. The chain links TRBV12-3 or TRBV12-4 to TRBJ1-1; possible D gene TRBD1, 5 bases. This CDR3 has 13 residues. The ends were cut back, 6 bases at V and 6 bases at J, with 14 bases in the middle. CDR3 loop: CASRGQRDAEAFF. Here the CDR3 DNA reads TGTGCCAGCAGAGGACAACGGGACGCTGAAGCTTTCTTT.

V gene TRBV7-9 combines with J gene TRBJ2-2, with D hard to call. The germline V gene has CDR1 SEHNR and CDR2 FQNEAQ (reference sequence). This CDR3 is 16 amino acids long. The V and J ends lost 1 base and 1 base respectively, with 10 bases between them. As DNA, the CDR3 is TGTGCCAGCAGCTTAGGTTCTGGAGTGAACACCGGGGAGCTGTTTTTT. It encodes CASSLGSGVNTGELFF.

The rearrangement links TRBV7-2 to TRBJ2-5; TRBD2 matches at 12 bases. Germline assignment: CDR1 SGHTA and CDR2 FQGNSA. V was clipped by 5 bases and J by 6 bases; unmatched bases: 7. This CDR3 comprises 15 residues. This CDR3 is CASSTLAGGPKTQYF. The DNA for the CDR3 is TGTGCCAGCAGCACTCTAGCGGGAGGGCCGAAGACCCAGTACTTC.

The chain has TRBV6-2 or TRBV6-3 and TRBJ1-4; a possible D gene is TRBD1 (5 bases). The CDR3 totals 11 residues. V lost 6 bases and J 14 bases, leaving 13 bases between the germline ends. CDR1 and CDR2 (germline): MNHEY, SVGEGT. DNA for the CDR3: TGTGCCAGCAGGTGGACAAACCAGCTGTTTTTT. Protein sequence: CASRWTNQLFF.

J is TRBJ2-1 and V is TRBV25-1; either TRBD1 or TRBD2 may fit D (5 bases each). The germline V gene has CDR1 MGHDK and CDR2 SYGVNS. Trimming left V 1 base short and J 2 bases short, with 27 bases between. The CDR3 is made up of 21 amino acids. The CDR3 sequence is CASSEWSLPRAGGRPYNEQFF. CDR3 nucleotides: TGTGCCAGCAGTGAATGGTCATTACCCCGGGCTGGGGGACGGCCCTACAATGAGCAGTTCTTC. The variable domain in full, with the rest retrieved from reference TRBV25-1 and TRBJ2-1, is EADIYQTPRYLVIGTGKKITLECSQTMGHDKMYWYQQDPGMELHLIHYSYGVNSTEKGDLSSESTVSRIRTEHFPLTLESARPSHTSQYLCASSEWSLPRAGGRPYNEQFFGPGTRLTVL.

This chain joins TRBV20-1 and TRBJ2-3, with 8 bases aligning to TRBD1. The CDR3 has 12 residues. Germline CDR1 is DFQATT and CDR2 is SNEGSKA (reference sequence). V was pared by 7 bases and J by 9 bases, with 9 bases of the junction left unmatched. CDR3 amino acids: CSVQGARLTQYF. The CDR3 bases are TGCAGTGTTCAGGGGGCACGGTTGACGCAGTATTTT.

The table lists this clonotype with a few counts. This chain joins TRBV12-3 or TRBV12-4 and TRBJ2-7; TRBD2 agrees at 7 bases. J gave up 2 bases and V 5 bases, and 12 bases lay outside the gene matches. The CDR3 length is 16 residues. The CDR3 loop is CASSPHGRLAAYEQYF. The CDR3 region has the DNA TGTGCCAGCAGTCCCCACGGAAGACTAGCTGCCTACGAGCAGTACTTC.

This clonotype was detected a few times. The chain uses TRBV6-5 and TRBJ2-7; 12 bases are a match to TRBD1. Germline CDR1 MNHEY, CDR2 SVGAGI. This CDR3 contains 17 residues. V dropped 4 bases and J dropped 5; count of bases not matched to a gene: 12. The CDR3 sequence is CASSSPTGQGARHEQYF. CDR3 nucleotides: TGTGCCAGCAGTTCTCCCACGGGACAGGGGGCGAGGCACGAGCAGTACTTC.

The chain is built from TRBV7-8 and TRBJ2-4; D gene unclear. The CDR3 loop spans 13 amino acids. V lost 2 bases and J 5 bases, leaving 7 bases between the germline ends. Germline loops: CDR1 SGHVS, CDR2 FQNEAQ. In nucleotides, the CDR3 is TGTGCCAGCAGCTTAAACCCCGAAAACATTCAGTACTTC. It codes for CASSLNPENIQYF.

This clonotype came up a few times. This rearrangement joins TRBV20-1 to TRBJ2-1; D assignment may be TRBD1 or TRBD2 (5 bases each). The germline CDR1 and CDR2 sequences are DFQATT and SNEGSKA (reference sequence). CDR3 length: 16 amino acids. Between the trimmed V and J ends, which lost 5 bases and 6 bases, there was a span of 23 bases. This chain's CDR3 is CSAAGVGRSGGNEQFF. CDR3 in DNA: TGCAGTGCTGCCGGCGTGGGGCGGAGTGGGGGCAATGAGCAGTTCTTC.

V usage is TRBV6-2 or TRBV6-3 and J usage is TRBJ2-2, with a weak D call TRBD2 (5 bases). The CDR3 extends over 16 amino acids. The germline gives CDR1 MNHEY, CDR2 SVGEGT. V was shortened by 2 bases and J by 1 base, with 11 bases between the two germline ends. The CDR3 DNA sequence: TGTGCCAGCAGTTACCGACCCACTAGGAACACCGGGGAGCTGTTTTTT. Translating it yields CASSYRPTRNTGELFF.

The chain has TRBV7-2 and TRBJ2-3; D gene unclear. Per germline, CDR1 SGHTA and CDR2 FQGNSA. V gave up 5 bases and J gave up 1 base, with 10 bases separating them. The CDR3 loop spans 14 amino acids. The CDR3 protein is CASSPYTRTDTQYF. In nucleotides, the CDR3 is TGTGCCAGCAGCCCTTACACCCGCACAGATACGCAGTATTTT.

This clonotype has just a few counts. The chain combines TRBV4-3 with TRBJ2-7; D tentatively reads TRBD1 or TRBD2 (6 bases each). The CDR3 is 16 amino acids. CDR1 and CDR2 (germline): LGHNA, YSLEER. Deletions cut 0 bases from V and 2 bases from J, with 14 bases between. CDR3 sequence reads: CASSQEEIGGPYEQYF. Here the CDR3 DNA reads TGCGCCAGCAGCCAAGAGGAGATAGGGGGGCCCTACGAGCAGTACTTC.